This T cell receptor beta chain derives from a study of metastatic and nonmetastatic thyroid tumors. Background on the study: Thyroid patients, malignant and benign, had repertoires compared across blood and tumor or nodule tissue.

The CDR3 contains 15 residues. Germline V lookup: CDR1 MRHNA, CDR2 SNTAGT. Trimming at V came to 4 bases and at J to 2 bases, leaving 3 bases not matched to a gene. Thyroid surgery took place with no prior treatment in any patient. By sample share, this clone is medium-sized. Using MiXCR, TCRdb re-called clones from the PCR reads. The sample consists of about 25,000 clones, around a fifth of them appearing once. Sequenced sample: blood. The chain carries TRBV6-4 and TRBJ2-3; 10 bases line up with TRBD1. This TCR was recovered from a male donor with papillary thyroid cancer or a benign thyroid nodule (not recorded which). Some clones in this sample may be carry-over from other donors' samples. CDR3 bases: TGTGCCAGCAGTGTGGGGACAGGGGACACAGATACGCAGTATTTT. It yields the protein CASSVGTGDTDTQYF.